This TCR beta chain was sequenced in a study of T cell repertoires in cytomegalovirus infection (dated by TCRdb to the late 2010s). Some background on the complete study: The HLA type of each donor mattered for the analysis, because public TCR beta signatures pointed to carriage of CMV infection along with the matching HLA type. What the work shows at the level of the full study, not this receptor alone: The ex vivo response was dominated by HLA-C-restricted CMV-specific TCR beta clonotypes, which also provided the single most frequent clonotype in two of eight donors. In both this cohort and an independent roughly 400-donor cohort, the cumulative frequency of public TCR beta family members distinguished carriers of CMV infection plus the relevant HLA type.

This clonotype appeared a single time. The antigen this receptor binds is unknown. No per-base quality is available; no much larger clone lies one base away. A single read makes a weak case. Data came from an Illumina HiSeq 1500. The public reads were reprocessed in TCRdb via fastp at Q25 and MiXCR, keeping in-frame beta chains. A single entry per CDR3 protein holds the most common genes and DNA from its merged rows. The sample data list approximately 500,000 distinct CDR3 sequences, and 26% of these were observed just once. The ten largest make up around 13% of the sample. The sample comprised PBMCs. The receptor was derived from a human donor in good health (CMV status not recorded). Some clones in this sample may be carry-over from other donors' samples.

The CDR3 is CASSILNWPDTDTQYF. The nucleotides read TGTGCCAGTAGTATCCTCAACTGGCCGGACACAGATACGCAGTATTTT. Recombination linked TRBV19 to TRBJ2-3; the D gene cannot be resolved reliably. In the germline V gene (reference sequence), CDR1 corresponds to LNHDA and CDR2 to SQIVND. The V and J ends are trimmed by 3 bases and 2 bases, leaving 15 bases between them. Spanning cysteine to phenylalanine, the CDR3 consists of 16 amino acids. The DNA shown is the 48-base CDR3, in frame from base 1. Extended through the reference TRBV19 and TRBJ2-3 proteins, this CDR3 yields the full variable domain: DGGITQSPKYLFRKEGQNVTLSCEQNLNHDAMYWYRQDPGQGLRLIYYSQIVNDFQKGDIAEGYSVSREKKESFPLTVTSAQKNPTAFYLCASSILNWPDTDTQYFGPGTRLTVL.